The clone carrying this TCR beta chain was seen only once. An end of the junction differs from the germline gene, which may be a read error. This sample is part of a study of cytomegalovirus exposure and HLA in healthy donors. The PCR was carried out with 60 Vbeta primers and 13 Jbeta primers. Profiling relied on immunoSEQ multiplex PCR, and the TCRdb table lists in-frame clones only, not all of them. The repertoire holds about 130,000 clones, with more than 60% as singletons. CDR3 size: 12 residues. Germline lookup yields CDR1 GTSNPN and CDR2 SVGIG (reference sequence). This TCR was recovered from a woman under 30 in good health and CMV-seronegative. Sequenced: PBMCs. This chain links TRBV30 with TRBJ1-2, with TRBD1 matching 8 bases. The CDR3 loop is CVWSSGGDGYSF. The DNA for the CDR3 is TGTGTCTGGAGTTCAGGGGGCGATGGCTACTCCTTC.